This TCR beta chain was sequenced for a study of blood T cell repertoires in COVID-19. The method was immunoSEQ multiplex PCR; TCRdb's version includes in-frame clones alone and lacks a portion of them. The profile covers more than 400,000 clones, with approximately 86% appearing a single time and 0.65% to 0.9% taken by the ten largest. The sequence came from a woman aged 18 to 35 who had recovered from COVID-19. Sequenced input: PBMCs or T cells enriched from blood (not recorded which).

The CDR3 reads CASSWDGQGDSPLHF. The CDR3 DNA sequence: TGTGCCAGCTCATGGGATGGACAGGGCGATTCACCCCTCCACTTT. The chain is built from TRBV18 and TRBJ1-6; TRBD1 agrees at 8 bases. The CDR3 totals 15 residues. Germline V CDR1 and CDR2: KGHSH, LQKENI. J was trimmed by 8 bases and V by 5 bases; bases with no gene match: 8.